One and the same sample provided the 23 T cell receptor beta chains below, sequenced in a study of glioma-infiltrating T cells after dendritic cell vaccination. Repertoires were generated with immunoSEQ multiplex PCR, while TCRdb's copy carries only in-frame clones and drops some. This sample has about 92,000 clones; just over 85% occur once, and the top ten carry 15% to 17%. The source was blood, collected before dendritic cell vaccination. Receptors originate from a human donor with glioblastoma.

The gene calls are TRBV5-4 and TRBJ2-7; 9 nucleotides match TRBD2. V lost 3 bases, J lost 5 bases, and 15 bases stayed unmatched. This CDR3 has 17 amino acids. CDR1 and CDR2 (germline): SGHNT, YYREEE (reference sequence). CDR3 DNA: TGTGCCAGCAGCTCCTTGGATGCGGGGGGGCCTGAACACGAGCAGTACTTC. Residues: CASSSLDAGGPEHEQYF.

This clone was seen just once. The rearrangement links TRBV4-2 to TRBJ2-7; a weak D match, TRBD1 (6 bases). Germline V lookup: CDR1 LGHNA, CDR2 YNFKEQ. V was pared by 2 bases and J by 3 bases, with 11 bases between. This CDR3 region has 14 residues. Here the CDR3 reads CASSQTGTGYEQYF. As DNA, the CDR3 is TGTGCCAGCAGCCAAACAGGGACCGGCTACGAGCAGTACTTC.

This clone was recorded a few times. At one boundary the junction diverges from the germline segment, which might be a read error. Additional DNA sequences in this sample encode the identical CDR3. V and J are TRBV5-1 and TRBJ2-7; D gene unclear. There are 12 residues in the CDR3. CDR1 and CDR2 (germline): SGHRS, YFSETQ. The DNA of the CDR3 is TGTGCCAGCAGCTTGGGCAGTTGGGAGCAGTACTTC. It yields the protein CASSLGSWEQYF.

The chain employs TRBV15 and TRBJ1-2; TRBD1 matches at 7 bases. The V gene end was trimmed by 7 bases and the J gene end by 1 base; junction bases not matched to a gene: 12. Germline V gives CDR1 LNHNV, CDR2 YYDKDF (reference sequence). This CDR3 contains 16 residues. In nucleotides, the CDR3 is TGTGCCACCACCCCGGACAGGCCAGGGCTTAACTATGGCTACACCTTC. This encodes CATTPDRPGLNYGYTF.

The chain carries TRBV19 and TRBJ2-1, with TRBD2 identical over 11 bases. The CDR3 runs 15 residues. Per germline, CDR1 LNHDA and CDR2 SQIVND (reference sequence). Losses at the gene ends were 5 bases for V and 5 bases for J; bases not matched to a gene: 5. The CDR3 is CASSSLAGGHNEQFF. DNA of the CDR3: TGTGCCAGTAGTTCGCTAGCGGGGGGTCACAATGAGCAGTTCTTC.

The chain employs TRBV6-5 and TRBJ1-5; D uncertain. CDR1 and CDR2 (germline): MNHEY, SVGAGI. This CDR3 region has 13 residues. The V end was cut by 6 bases, the J end by 1 base, with 7 bases between. The CDR3 reads CASRDTSNQPQHF. The CDR3 region has the DNA TGTGCCAGCAGAGACACCAGCAATCAGCCCCAGCATTTT.

This chain uses TRBV5-1 with TRBJ1-4, with D unclear. Germline V gene sequence: CDR1 SGHRS, CDR2 YFSETQ. This CDR3 is 12 amino acids long. With 4 bases removed from V and 5 bases from J, the gap between germline ends came to 6 bases. The CDR3 DNA is TGCGCCAGCAGCCGGGAAAATGAAAAACTGTTTTTT. It translates to CASSRENEKLFF.

The chain recombines TRBV7-6 with TRBJ2-7; TRBD1 matches 9 bases. There are 14 residues in the CDR3. The germline V gene encodes CDR1 SGHVS and CDR2 FNYEAQ. V lost 3 bases to trimming and J lost 7 bases; unmatched junction nucleotides: 7. The CDR3 sequence: CASSLGQGYDEQYF. The CDR3 DNA is TGTGCCAGCAGCTTGGGACAGGGTTATGATGAGCAGTACTTC.

V gene TRBV7-9 combines with J gene TRBJ1-1; TRBD1 aligns across 8 bases. This CDR3 contains 15 residues. The trim removed 5 bases at V and 0 bases at J, leaving 5 bases unmatched. Looked up from germline, CDR1 is SEHNR and CDR2 is FQNEAQ (reference sequence). The CDR3 DNA reads TGTGCCAGCAGCGGTAGACAGGGGTTGAACACTGAAGCTTTCTTT. This encodes CASSGRQGLNTEAFF.

This CDR3 is CASSDGTGFTPQHF. The CDR3 DNA sequence: TGTGCCAGCAGTGATGGGACAGGGTTTACGCCCCAGCATTTT. The chain has TRBV2 and TRBJ1-5; 9 bases are shared with TRBD1. The CDR3 runs to 14 residues. V gave up 3 bases and J gave up 9 bases; unmatched junction bases: 6. The germline V gene has CDR1 SNHLY and CDR2 FYNNEI.

The chain carries TRBV6-5 and TRBJ2-7; 9 bases fit TRBD2. Germline-derived CDR1 and CDR2 are MNHEY and SVGAGI. This CDR3 has 14 residues. With V trimmed by 6 bases and J by 2 bases, 5 bases remained unmatched. The DNA of the CDR3 is TGTGCCAGCAGCCTTAGCGGGGGTCCCTACGAGCAGTACTTC. Translation gives CASSLSGGPYEQYF.

The chain's CDR3 is CASSSLGGGTEAFF. The CDR3, as DNA: TGTGCCAGCAGCTCCTTAGGGGGAGGGACTGAAGCTTTCTTT. The chain combines TRBV7-9 with TRBJ1-1; maybe TRBD1 (6 bases). Trimming left V 4 bases short and J 5 bases short, with 14 bases between. The germline V gene has CDR1 SEHNR and CDR2 FQNEAQ (reference sequence). The CDR3 is 14 residues long.

This clone has more than one count but fewer than ten. This chain connects TRBV10-2 to TRBJ1-3; 8 bases line up with TRBD1. CDR3 length equals 14 residues. Germline CDR1 reads WSHSY; CDR2 reads SAAADI. With 6 bases clipped from V and 4 bases from J, the junction kept 5 bases outside the gene matches. The CDR3 protein is CASRAGGVGNTIYF. The CDR3 DNA follows: TGCGCCAGCAGAGCAGGGGGCGTCGGAAACACCATATATTTT.

This rearrangement joins TRBV19 to TRBJ2-3; TRBD1 is a possible D gene (5 bases). The germline V and J ends were trimmed by 0 bases and 3 bases, with 7 bases remaining between them. CDR1 LNHDA and CDR2 SQIVND come from the germline V gene (reference sequence). This CDR3 is 14 amino acids long. Here the CDR3 DNA reads TGTGCCAGTAGTATAGAAGGGGCAACAGATACGCAGTATTTT. It is translated as CASSIEGATDTQYF.

V is TRBV19 and J is TRBJ2-1; TRBD2 aligns across 13 bases. In germline, CDR1 is LNHDA, CDR2 SQIVND (reference sequence). J lost 8 bases, V lost 6 bases, and 7 bases had no gene match. The CDR3 spans 15 residues. The CDR3 protein is CASRFPTSGRYEQFF. In DNA, the CDR3 is TGTGCCAGTAGATTCCCGACTAGCGGGAGGTATGAGCAGTTCTTC.

This chain uses TRBV19 with TRBJ2-2; 7 bases match TRBD2. V was clipped by 7 bases and J by 4 bases; unmatched bases: 9. The CDR3 has 15 amino acids. CDR1 is LNHDA, CDR2 SQIVND, per germline (reference sequence). CDR3 bases: TGTGCCAGTAAGGGAGGGACGGGAGTCACCGGGGAGCTGTTTTTT. It is translated as CASKGGTGVTGELFF.

The genes are TRBV9 and TRBJ1-2, with D maybe TRBD1 (5 bases). Trimming shortened V by 2 bases and J by 5 bases, and 10 bases separated the two germline ends. The CDR3 is 13 residues long. Germline CDR1 is SGDLS and CDR2 is YYNGEE. The CDR3 loop is CASSVQGDYGYTF. The CDR3 DNA follows: TGTGCCAGCAGCGTTCAAGGGGATTATGGCTACACCTTC.

The V gene is TRBV5-6, the J gene TRBJ1-1, with 7 bases matching TRBD1. Germline lookup yields CDR1 SGHDT and CDR2 YYEEEE. The trim removed 5 bases at V and 1 base at J, leaving 20 bases unmatched. The CDR3 has 19 amino acids. In nucleotides, the CDR3 is TGTGCCAGCAGTTACACACCACCATTCCCGGGACAGAGGAACACTGAAGCTTTCTTT. Translating it yields CASSYTPPFPGQRNTEAFF.

This clone has a handful of counts. V is TRBV10-3 and J is TRBJ2-1, with 11 bases that match TRBD2. Germline assignment: CDR1 ENHRY and CDR2 SYGVKD. The V gene end was trimmed by 4 bases and the J gene end by 6 bases; junction bases not matched to a gene: 8. The CDR3 is 16 amino acids. In DNA form, the CDR3 reads TGTGCCATCAGTGCTAGACTAGCGGGGAATGCCAATGAGCAGTTCTTC. Translation gives CAISARLAGNANEQFF.

V is TRBV5-1 and J is TRBJ1-1, with 9 positions matching TRBD1. The CDR3 runs 14 residues. Germline lookup yields CDR1 SGHRS and CDR2 YFSETQ. The V gene end was trimmed by 6 bases and the J gene end by 0 bases; junction bases not matched to a gene: 3. The chain's CDR3 is CASKGQGLNTEAFF. CDR3 bases: TGCGCCAGCAAGGGACAGGGATTGAACACTGAAGCTTTCTTT. Full variable domain (rest looked up from reference TRBV5-1 and TRBJ1-1): KAGVTQTPRYLIKTRGQQVTLSCSPISGHRSVSWYQQTPGQGLQFLFEYFSETQRNKGNFPGRFSGRQFSNSRSEMNVSTLELGDSALYLCASKGQGLNTEAFFGQGTRLTVV.

The chain couples TRBV5-1 to TRBJ2-6, with a weak D call TRBD1 (6 bases). Trimming removed 5 bases at V and 0 bases at J, with 9 bases between. The CDR3 spans 15 residues. Looked up from germline, CDR1 is SGHRS and CDR2 is YFSETQ. CDR3 residues: CASRQGGSGANVLTF. CDR3 DNA: TGCGCCAGCAGGCAAGGGGGCTCTGGGGCCAACGTCCTGACTTTC.

This chain joins TRBV4-3 and TRBJ2-5; TRBD1 aligns across 10 bases. Judging by the DNA end, TRBJ2-7 fits better; the J call may be wrong. This CDR3 contains 14 residues. Germline values: CDR1 LGHNA, CDR2 YSLEER. In nucleotides, the CDR3 is TGCGCCAGCAGCCGGACAGGGGGATCCTACGAGCAGTACTTC. Translating gives CASSRTGGSYEQYF.

J is TRBJ2-2 and V is TRBV6-1; no definite D call. This CDR3 has 14 residues. Trimming removed 1 base from V and 6 bases from J, with 9 bases in between. Germline lookup yields CDR1 MNHNS and CDR2 SASEGT. CDR3 bases: TGTGCCAGCAGTGAAGTAATGCGGCCCGGGGAGCTGTTTTTT. Translating it yields CASSEVMRPGELFF.